This T cell receptor beta chain was sequenced for a study of T cells in Graves' hyperthyroidism and ophthalmopathy. Broader study findings: The blood repertoire included most of the expanded thyroid clonotypes above 0.001. The model forecast ophthalmopathy, anticipating it by a median roughly 6.3 months before onset.

In germline, CDR1 is MNHEY, CDR2 SMNVEV (reference sequence). This CDR3 has 16 residues. The V end was cut by 5 bases, the J end by 3 bases, with 17 bases between. The study excluded patients with uncontrolled infection, other autoimmune disease, pregnancy or lactation. Used for diagnoses were clinical symptoms, serum thyroxine and TRAb, thyroid ultrasound and orbital computed tomography. Template material for amplifying TCR beta CDR3 regions consisted of RNA transcripts. HTBI primers drove first-round RT-PCR of the TCR CDR3. MiXCR was run by TCRdb on the multiplex PCR reads, yielding one entry per CDR3 protein. The data show approximately 560,000 distinct CDR3 sequences, around 42% seen once. About this clonotype itself: Its antigen is not known.

The sequenced sample consisted of peripheral blood or thyroid tissue (not recorded which). This chain connects TRBV27 to TRBJ1-5; TRBD1 might be the D (5 bases). This clonotype originated in a woman aged 18-30 years with Graves' hyperthyroidism. CDR3: CASSPYEGLYNQPQHF. Written as DNA, the CDR3 is TGTGCCAGCAGTCCCTATGAGGGGTTGTACAATCAGCCCCAGCATTTT.